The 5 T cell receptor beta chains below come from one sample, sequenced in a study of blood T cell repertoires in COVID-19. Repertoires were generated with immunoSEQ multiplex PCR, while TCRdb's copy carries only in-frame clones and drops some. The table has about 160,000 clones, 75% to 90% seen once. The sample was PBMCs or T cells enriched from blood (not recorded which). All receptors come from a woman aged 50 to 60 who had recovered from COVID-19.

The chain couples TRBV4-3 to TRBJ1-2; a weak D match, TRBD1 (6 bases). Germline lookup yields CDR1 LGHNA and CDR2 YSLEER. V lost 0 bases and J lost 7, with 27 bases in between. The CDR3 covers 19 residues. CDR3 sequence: CASSQEPPGTLVRGGGYTF. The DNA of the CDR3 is TGCGCCAGCAGCCAAGAGCCACCCGGGACACTTGTACGGGGGGGTGGCTACACCTTC.

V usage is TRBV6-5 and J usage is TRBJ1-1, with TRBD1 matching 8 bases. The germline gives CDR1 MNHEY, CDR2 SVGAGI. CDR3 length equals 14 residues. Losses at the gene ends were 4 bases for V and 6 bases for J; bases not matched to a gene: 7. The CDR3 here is CASSSRTGFAEAFF. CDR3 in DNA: TGTGCCAGCAGTTCAAGGACAGGGTTCGCTGAAGCTTTCTTT.

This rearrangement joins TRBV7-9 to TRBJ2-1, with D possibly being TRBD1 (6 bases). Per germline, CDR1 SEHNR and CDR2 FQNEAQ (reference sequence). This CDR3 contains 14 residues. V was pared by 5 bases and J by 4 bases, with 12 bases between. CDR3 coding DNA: TGTGCCAGCAGCCCACAGGGTTGGTACAATGAGCAGTTCTTC. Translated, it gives CASSPQGWYNEQFF.

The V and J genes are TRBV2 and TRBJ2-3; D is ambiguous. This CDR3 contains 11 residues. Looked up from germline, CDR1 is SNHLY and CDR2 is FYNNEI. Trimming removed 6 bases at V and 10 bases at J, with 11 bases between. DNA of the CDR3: TGTGCCAGCAGGAACGCGGCCCCGCAGTATTTT. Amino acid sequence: CASRNAAPQYF.

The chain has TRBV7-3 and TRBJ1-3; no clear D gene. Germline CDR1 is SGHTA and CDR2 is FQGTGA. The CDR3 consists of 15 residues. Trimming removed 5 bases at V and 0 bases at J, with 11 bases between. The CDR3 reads CASSLVGGSGNTIYF. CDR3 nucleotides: TGTGCCAGCAGCCTGGTGGGAGGCTCTGGAAACACCATATATTTT.